The 20 T cell receptor beta chains below were found in one sample sequenced in a study of blood T cell repertoires in COVID-19. Sequencing used immunoSEQ multiplex PCR; TCRdb keeps in-frame clones, though not all of them. The table has a few hundred thousand clones, 82% seen once. The sequencing sample was made of peripheral blood. These receptors came from a woman aged 18-35 years with acute or convalescent COVID-19.

The chain uses TRBV27 and TRBJ1-1; no reliable D call. CDR3 length: 15 residues. The V and J ends lost 4 bases and 0 bases respectively, with 12 bases between them. Germline-derived CDR1 and CDR2 are MNHEY and SMNVEV (reference sequence). The CDR3 region is CASSSTEDLNTEAFF. The CDR3 region has the DNA TGTGCCAGCAGTTCCACAGAAGATCTGAACACTGAAGCTTTCTTT.

V usage is TRBV19 and J usage is TRBJ2-5; 14 positions match TRBD2. Germline values: CDR1 LNHDA, CDR2 SQIVND (reference sequence). This CDR3 region has 15 residues. The junction had 9 bases not matched to a gene; V was cut back by 9 bases and J by 6 bases. CDR3 region: CASCPGTSGRKTQYF. CDR3 bases: TGTGCCAGCTGCCCCGGGACTAGCGGGAGAAAGACCCAGTACTTC.

The rearrangement joins TRBV3-1 (or the pseudogene TRBV3-2) to TRBJ2-1, with 9 bases lining up with TRBD1. Germline lookup yields CDR1 LGHDT and CDR2 YNNKEL (reference sequence). There are 15 residues in the CDR3. V was clipped by 4 bases and J by 4 bases; unmatched bases: 5. The CDR3 here is CASSLGTGIYNEQFF. The CDR3 DNA is TGTGCCAGCAGCCTCGGGACAGGGATTTACAATGAGCAGTTCTTC.

The chain employs TRBV6-1 and TRBJ2-3; 10 bases align to TRBD1. Per the germline V gene, CDR1 is MNHNS and CDR2 is SASEGT. CDR3 size: 16 residues. The V gene end was trimmed by 3 bases and the J gene end by 4 bases; junction bases not matched to a gene: 7. CDR3 region: CASSDQGQGRADTQYF. CDR3 coding DNA: TGTGCCAGCAGTGATCAGGGACAGGGGAGGGCAGATACGCAGTATTTT.

J is TRBJ2-7 and V is TRBV6-6; weak D call: TRBD1 (6 bases). This CDR3 is 12 amino acids long. Germline V lookup: CDR1 MNHNY, CDR2 SVGAGI (reference sequence). The CDR3 nucleotides are TGTGCGTCCGCAGGGGAAATCCACGAGCAGTACTTC. Its protein is CASAGEIHEQYF.

The chain recombines TRBV11-2 with TRBJ1-1, with D perhaps matching TRBD1 (5 bases). The ends were cut back, 6 bases at V and 7 bases at J, with 9 bases in the middle. The germline gives CDR1 SGHAT, CDR2 FQNNGV. This CDR3 region has 11 residues. In nucleotides, the CDR3 is TGTGCCAGCAGTCAGGGCGGTGAAGCTTTCTTT. Its translation is CASSQGGEAFF.

This CDR3 is CASTYTTGIHEQYF. In DNA form, the CDR3 reads TGTGCCAGCACCTATACTACAGGGATCCACGAGCAGTACTTC. The chain is built from TRBV6-5 and TRBJ2-7, with D tentatively TRBD1 (6 bases). V lost 7 bases, J lost 5 bases, and 18 bases lay in between. This CDR3 has 14 amino acids. CDR1 and CDR2 from the germline V gene are MNHEY and SVGAGI.

The V gene is TRBV7-2, the J gene TRBJ1-1; the match to TRBD1 covers 9 bases. V lost 5 bases, J lost 6 bases, and 7 bases stayed unmatched. This CDR3 is built from 14 residues. Germline V gene lookup returns CDR1 SGHTA and CDR2 FQGNSA. Here the CDR3 reads CASSAPGTGSEAFF. The CDR3 DNA sequence: TGTGCCAGCAGCGCACCCGGGACAGGGTCTGAAGCTTTCTTT.

The chain has TRBV18 and TRBJ1-1; D may be TRBD1 (5 bases). This CDR3 is 15 amino acids long. Trimming removed 0 bases from V and 1 base from J, with 9 bases in between. Germline CDR1 reads KGHSH; CDR2 reads LQKENI. The CDR3: CASSPPGGQNTEAFF. The CDR3, as DNA: TGTGCCAGCTCACCACCGGGAGGACAGAACACTGAAGCTTTCTTT.

The genes are TRBV24-1 and TRBJ2-1, with 11 bases that match TRBD2. The CDR3 sequence is 17 residues long. The germline gives CDR1 KGHDR, CDR2 SFDVKD. Germline trimming cut 4 bases from V and 8 bases from J; bases unmatched to any gene: 12. The CDR3 nucleotides are TGTGCCACCAGTGAACACTATAGCGGGAGGGCCCTTGATGAGCAGTTCTTC. Protein: CATSEHYSGRALDEQFF.

The rearrangement uses TRBV25-1 and TRBJ2-1; no firm D call. Trimming removed 7 bases at V and 7 bases at J, with 5 bases between. CDR1 is MGHDK, CDR2 SYGVNS, per germline. This CDR3 is 10 amino acids long. This CDR3 reads CASMRNEQFF. In nucleotides, the CDR3 is TGTGCCAGCATGAGAAATGAGCAGTTCTTC. Using reference TRBV25-1 and TRBJ2-1 for the parts outside the CDR3, the full variable domain is EADIYQTPRYLVIGTGKKITLECSQTMGHDKMYWYQQDPGMELHLIHYSYGVNSTEKGDLSSESTVSRIRTEHFPLTLESARPSHTSQYLCASMRNEQFFGPGTRLTVL.

The chain combines TRBV5-1 with TRBJ2-1, with unresolved D. CDR1 and CDR2 from the germline V gene are SGHRS and YFSETQ. V lost 2 bases, J lost 2 bases, and 14 bases lay in between. The length of the CDR3 is 16 residues. The CDR3 DNA reads as TGCGCCAGCAGCTTATTCGGAGAGGCCCCCTACAATGAGCAGTTCTTC. Translation gives CASSLFGEAPYNEQFF.

J is TRBJ1-1 and V is TRBV18; 8 positions agree with TRBD1. The CDR3 runs 15 residues. V shed 3 bases, J shed 3 bases, and the junction held 6 bases outside the gene matches. CDR1 is KGHSH, CDR2 LQKENI, per germline. CDR3 in DNA: TGTGCCAGCTCACCCCGGACAGGGTGGGACACTGAAGCTTTCTTT. This gives the protein CASSPRTGWDTEAFF.

The genes are TRBV27 and TRBJ2-3, with 7 bases lining up with TRBD1. CDR1 and CDR2 from the germline V gene are MNHEY and SMNVEV (reference sequence). The V gene end was trimmed by 5 bases and the J gene end by 4 bases; junction bases not matched to a gene: 9. This CDR3 is built from 15 residues. CDR3 residues: CASSPPGTVPDTQYF. For the CDR3, the DNA is TGTGCCAGCAGTCCGCCCGGGACAGTTCCAGATACGCAGTATTTT.

The rearrangement links TRBV24-1 to TRBJ1-1; the D gene is possibly TRBD1 (6 bases). CDR3 length equals 14 residues. The ends were cut back, 9 bases at V and 3 bases at J, with 16 bases in the middle. Looked up from germline, CDR1 is KGHDR and CDR2 is SFDVKD. The CDR3 sequence is CATSRGVRDTEAFF. The DNA for the CDR3 is TGTGCCACCTCCAGGGGAGTTCGGGACACTGAAGCTTTCTTT.

The V and J genes are TRBV30 and TRBJ1-6; tentative D call: TRBD1 (5 bases). Between the trimmed V and J ends, which lost 2 bases and 13 bases, there was a span of 12 bases. The V gene's germline CDR1 is GTSNPN and CDR2 SVGIG (reference sequence). The CDR3 is made up of 12 amino acids. The CDR3 coding sequence is TGTGCCTGGAGTATTAGAGGGACTCCCCTCCACTTT. Protein sequence: CAWSIRGTPLHF. Full variable domain (rest looked up from reference TRBV30 and TRBJ1-6): SQTIHQWPATLVQPVGSPLSLECTVEGTSNPNLYWYRQAAGRGLQLLFYSVGIGQISSEVPQNLSASRPQDRQFILSSKKLLLSDSGFYLCAWSIRGTPLHFGNGTRLTVT.

J is TRBJ2-1 and V is TRBV24-1, with 15 bases identical to TRBD2. Trimming at V came to 2 bases and at J to 6 bases, leaving 7 bases not matched to a gene. Looked up from germline, CDR1 is KGHDR and CDR2 is SFDVKD. The CDR3 loop spans 18 amino acids. Here the CDR3 reads CATSDSSGTSGRLNEQFF. The CDR3 nucleotides read TGTGCCACCAGTGATTCCTCAGGGACTAGCGGGAGGCTCAATGAGCAGTTCTTC.

The V call is TRBV28, the J call TRBJ1-1; D unresolved. This CDR3 has 15 amino acids. V lost 5 bases, J lost 4 bases, and 17 bases lay in between. Germline V CDR1 and CDR2: MDHEN, SYDVKM. The CDR3 protein is CASSVVYVGGTEAFF. CDR3 DNA: TGTGCCAGCAGTGTAGTTTACGTCGGCGGCACTGAAGCTTTCTTT.

This sequence joins TRBV4-3 and TRBJ2-2; the D gene is possibly TRBD2 (5 bases). Trimming took off 4 bases at V and 5 bases at J, with 8 bases between the two ends. The CDR3 is 13 amino acids. Germline V gene data show CDR1 as LGHNA and CDR2 as YSLEER. For the CDR3, the DNA is TGCGCCAGCAGCCCAAGAGGGACCGGGGAGCTGTTTTTT. Its protein product is CASSPRGTGELFF.

The gene calls are TRBV5-5 and TRBJ2-2, with 13 bases aligning to TRBD2. J lost 6 bases, V lost 5 bases, and 7 bases had no gene match. Germline CDR1 reads SGHKS; CDR2 reads YYEKEE (reference sequence). The CDR3 has 16 residues. In DNA form, the CDR3 reads TGTGCCAGCAGGACCGGGACTAGCGGGAAGGCCGGGGAGCTGTTTTTT. Protein sequence: CASRTGTSGKAGELFF.